This T cell receptor beta chain derives from a study of T cell repertoires in cytomegalovirus infection. Study-wide findings and caveats: The cumulative frequency of public TCR beta families distinguished individuals who carried CMV together with the relevant HLA. The ex vivo response was dominated by HLA-C-restricted CMV-specific TCR beta clonotypes.

TCRdb recomputed calls from the reads with MiXCR, one row per CDR3 protein. The table lists 640,000 or so distinct CDR3 sequences, roughly a third of them singletons. This clonotype came up a few times. Antigen specificity is unknown. The CDR3 is 14 amino acids. Germline loops: CDR1 MNHEY, CDR2 SVGAGI. V lost 3 bases and J 5 bases, leaving 13 bases between the germline ends. V and J are TRBV6-5 and TRBJ2-5, with a weak D call TRBD1 (6 bases). The TCR originated in a human donor in good health (CMV status not recorded). Some clones in this sample may be carry-over from other donors' samples. The sequenced sample was cultured PBMCs, obtained from culture after CMV antigen stimulation. CDR3 nucleotide sequence: TGTGCCAGCAGTTATTCCAGGGGTTGGGAGACCCAGTACTTC. Translated: CASSYSRGWETQYF.